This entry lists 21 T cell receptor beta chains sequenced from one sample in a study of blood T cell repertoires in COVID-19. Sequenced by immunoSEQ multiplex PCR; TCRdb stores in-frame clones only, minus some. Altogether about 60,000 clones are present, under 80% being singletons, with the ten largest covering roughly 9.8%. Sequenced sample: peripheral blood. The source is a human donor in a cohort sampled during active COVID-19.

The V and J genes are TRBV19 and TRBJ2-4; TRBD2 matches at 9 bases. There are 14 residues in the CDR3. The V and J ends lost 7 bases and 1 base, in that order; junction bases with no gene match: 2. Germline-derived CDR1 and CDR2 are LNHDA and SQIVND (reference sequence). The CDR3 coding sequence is TGTGCCAGTATGGCGGGGGGGGCCAAAAACATTCAGTACTTC. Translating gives CASMAGGAKNIQYF.

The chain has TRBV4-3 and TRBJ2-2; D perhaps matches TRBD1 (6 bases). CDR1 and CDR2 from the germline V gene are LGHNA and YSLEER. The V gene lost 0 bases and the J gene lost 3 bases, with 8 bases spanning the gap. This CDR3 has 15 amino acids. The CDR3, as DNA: TGCGCCAGCAGCCAAGAAACAGGGTACACCGGGGAGCTGTTTTTT. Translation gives CASSQETGYTGELFF.

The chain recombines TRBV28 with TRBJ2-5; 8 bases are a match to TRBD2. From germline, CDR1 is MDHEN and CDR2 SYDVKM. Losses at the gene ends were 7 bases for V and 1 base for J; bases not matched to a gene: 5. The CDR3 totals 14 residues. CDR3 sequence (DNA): TGTGCCAGCACCTTAGCGGGACGCCAAGAGACCCAGTACTTC. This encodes CASTLAGRQETQYF. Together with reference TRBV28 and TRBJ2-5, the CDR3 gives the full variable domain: DVKVTQSSRYLVKRTGEKVFLECVQDMDHENMFWYRQDPGLGLRLIYFSYDVKMKEKGDIPEGYSVSREKKERFSLILESASTNQTSMYLCASTLAGRQETQYFGPGTRLLVL.

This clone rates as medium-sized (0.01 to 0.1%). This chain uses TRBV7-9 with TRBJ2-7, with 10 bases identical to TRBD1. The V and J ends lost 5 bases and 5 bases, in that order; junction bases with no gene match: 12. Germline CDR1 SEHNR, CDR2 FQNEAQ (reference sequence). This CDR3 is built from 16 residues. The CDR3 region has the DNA TGTGCCAGCAGCCCACTTTCCGGGACAGGGGTAAACGAGCAGTACTTC. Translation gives CASSPLSGTGVNEQYF.

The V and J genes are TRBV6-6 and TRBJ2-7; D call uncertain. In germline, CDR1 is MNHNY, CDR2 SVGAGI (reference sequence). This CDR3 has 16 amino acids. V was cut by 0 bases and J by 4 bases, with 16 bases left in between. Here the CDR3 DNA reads TGTGCCAGCAGTTACTCGTGGGCACAGAGTGGGTACGAGCAGTACTTC. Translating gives CASSYSWAQSGYEQYF.

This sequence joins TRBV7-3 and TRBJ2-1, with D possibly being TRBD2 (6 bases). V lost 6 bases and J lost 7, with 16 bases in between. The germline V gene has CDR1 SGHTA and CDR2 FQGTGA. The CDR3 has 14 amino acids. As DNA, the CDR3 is TGTGCCAGCAGTCGGGCGGGAACGAGGAATGAGCAGTTCTTC. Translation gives CASSRAGTRNEQFF.

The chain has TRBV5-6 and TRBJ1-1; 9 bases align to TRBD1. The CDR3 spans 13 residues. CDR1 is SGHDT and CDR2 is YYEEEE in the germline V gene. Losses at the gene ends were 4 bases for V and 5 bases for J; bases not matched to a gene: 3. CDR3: CASSTGGWTEAFF. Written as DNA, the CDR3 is TGTGCCAGCAGCACAGGGGGCTGGACTGAAGCTTTCTTT. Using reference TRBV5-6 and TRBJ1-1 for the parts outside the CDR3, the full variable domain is DAGVTQSPTHLIKTRGQQVTLRCSPKSGHDTVSWYQQALGQGPQFIFQYYEEEERQRGNFPDRFSGHQFPNYSSELNVNALLLGDSALYLCASSTGGWTEAFFGQGTRLTVV.

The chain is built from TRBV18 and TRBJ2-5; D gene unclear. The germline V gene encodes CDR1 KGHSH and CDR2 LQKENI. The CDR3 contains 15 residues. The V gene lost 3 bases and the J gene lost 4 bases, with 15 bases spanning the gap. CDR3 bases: TGTGCCAGCTCACCCCCACGGGTCCCAACAGAGACCCAGTACTTC. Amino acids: CASSPPRVPTETQYF.

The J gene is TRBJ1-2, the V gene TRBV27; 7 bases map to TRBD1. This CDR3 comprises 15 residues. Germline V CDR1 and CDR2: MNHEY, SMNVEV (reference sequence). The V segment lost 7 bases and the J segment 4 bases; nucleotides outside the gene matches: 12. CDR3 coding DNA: TGTGCCAGCACGACCCGGGACAGACCTACCTATGGCTACACCTTC. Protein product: CASTTRDRPTYGYTF.

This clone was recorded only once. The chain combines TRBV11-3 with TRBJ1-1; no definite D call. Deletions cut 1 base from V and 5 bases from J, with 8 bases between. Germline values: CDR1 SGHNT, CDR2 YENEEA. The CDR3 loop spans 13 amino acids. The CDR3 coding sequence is TGTGCCAGCAGCTTAGGAGGGCAGACTGAAGCTTTCTTT. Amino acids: CASSLGGQTEAFF.

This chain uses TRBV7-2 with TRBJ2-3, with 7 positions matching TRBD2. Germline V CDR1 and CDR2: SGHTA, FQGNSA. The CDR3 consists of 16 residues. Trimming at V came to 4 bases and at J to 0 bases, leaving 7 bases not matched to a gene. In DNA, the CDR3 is TGTGCCAGCAGCTCGTTAGCGGGTACTAGCACAGATACGCAGTATTTT. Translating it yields CASSSLAGTSTDTQYF.

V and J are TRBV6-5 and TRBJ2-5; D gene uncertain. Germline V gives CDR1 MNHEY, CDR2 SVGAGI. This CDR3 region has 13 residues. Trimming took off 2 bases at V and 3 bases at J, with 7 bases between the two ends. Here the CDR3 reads CASSYGQKETQYF. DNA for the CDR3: TGTGCCAGCAGTTACGGGCAAAAAGAGACCCAGTACTTC.

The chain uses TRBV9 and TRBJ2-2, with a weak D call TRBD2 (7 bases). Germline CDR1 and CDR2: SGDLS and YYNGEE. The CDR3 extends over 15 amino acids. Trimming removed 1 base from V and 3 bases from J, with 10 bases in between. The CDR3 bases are TGTGCCAGCAGCGTAACAGGGAGGGACACCGGGGAGCTGTTTTTT. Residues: CASSVTGRDTGELFF.

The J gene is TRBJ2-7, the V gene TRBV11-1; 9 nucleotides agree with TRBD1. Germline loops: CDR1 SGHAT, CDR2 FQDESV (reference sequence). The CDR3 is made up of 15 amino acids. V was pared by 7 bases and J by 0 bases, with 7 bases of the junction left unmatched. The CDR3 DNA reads TGTGCCAGCACCCCTGCGACAGGGGGCTCCTACGAGCAGTACTTC. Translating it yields CASTPATGGSYEQYF.

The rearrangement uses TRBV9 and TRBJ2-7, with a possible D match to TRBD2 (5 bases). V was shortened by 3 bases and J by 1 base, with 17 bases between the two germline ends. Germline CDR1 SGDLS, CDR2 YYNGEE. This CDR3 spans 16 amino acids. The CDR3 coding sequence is TGTGCCAGCAGCGCCTTTTCGGGGAGTGGGTCCTACGAGCAGTACTTC. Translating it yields CASSAFSGSGSYEQYF.

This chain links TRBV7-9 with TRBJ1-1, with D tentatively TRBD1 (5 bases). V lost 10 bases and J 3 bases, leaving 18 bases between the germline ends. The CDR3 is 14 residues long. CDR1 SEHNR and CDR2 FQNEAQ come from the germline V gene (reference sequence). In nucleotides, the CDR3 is TGTGCCACCAGTAAGTCTGGGGGGTACACTGAAGCTTTCTTT. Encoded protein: CATSKSGGYTEAFF.

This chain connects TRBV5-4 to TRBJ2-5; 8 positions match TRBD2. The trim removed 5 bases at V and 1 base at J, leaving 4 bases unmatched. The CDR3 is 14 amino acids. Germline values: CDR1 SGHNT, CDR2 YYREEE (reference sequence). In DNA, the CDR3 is TGTGCCAGCAGTTCCGGGACTAGCCAAGAGACCCAGTACTTC. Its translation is CASSSGTSQETQYF. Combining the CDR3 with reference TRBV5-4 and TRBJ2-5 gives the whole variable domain ETGVTQSPTHLIKTRGQQVTLRCSSQSGHNTVSWYQQALGQGPQFIFQYYREEENGRGNFPPRFSGLQFPNYSSELNVNALELDDSALYLCASSSGTSQETQYFGPGTRLLVL.

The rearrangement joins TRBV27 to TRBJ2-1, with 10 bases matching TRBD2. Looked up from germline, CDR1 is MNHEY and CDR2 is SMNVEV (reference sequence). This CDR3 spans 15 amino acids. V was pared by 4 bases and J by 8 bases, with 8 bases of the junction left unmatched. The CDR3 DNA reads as TGTGCCAGCAGTTCGCCAGGGACTAGCGTAGATGAGCAGTTCTTC. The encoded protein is CASSSPGTSVDEQFF.

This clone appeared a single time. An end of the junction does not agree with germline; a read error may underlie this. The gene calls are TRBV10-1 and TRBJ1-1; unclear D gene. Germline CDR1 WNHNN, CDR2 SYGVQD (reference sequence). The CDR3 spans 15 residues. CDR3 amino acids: CASSESGGVNTEAFF. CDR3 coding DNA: TGCGCCAGCAGTGAGAGTGGCGGGGTGAATACTGAAGCTTTCTTT.

As DNA, the CDR3 is TGTGCCAGCAGTGGACAGGGTGGTAGCACCGGGGAGCTGTTTTTT. Its translation is CASSGQGGSTGELFF. V is TRBV2 and J is TRBJ2-2; 7 positions agree with TRBD1. The germline V gene has CDR1 SNHLY and CDR2 FYNNEI. The CDR3 extends over 15 amino acids. The V gene end was trimmed by 4 bases and the J gene end by 4 bases; junction bases not matched to a gene: 6.

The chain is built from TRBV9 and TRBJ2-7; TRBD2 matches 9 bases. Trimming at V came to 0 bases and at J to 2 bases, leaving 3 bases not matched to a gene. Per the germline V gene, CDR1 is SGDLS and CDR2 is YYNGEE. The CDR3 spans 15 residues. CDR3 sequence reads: CASSVGQRGAYEQYF. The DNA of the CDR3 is TGTGCCAGCAGCGTAGGGCAGCGGGGGGCCTACGAGCAGTACTTC. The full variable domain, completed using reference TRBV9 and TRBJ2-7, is DSGVTQTPKHLITATGQRVTLRCSPRSGDLSVYWYQQSLDQGLQFLIQYYNGEERAKGNILERFSAQQFPDLHSELNLSSLELGDSALYFCASSVGQRGAYEQYFGPGTRLTVT.